The rows below give T cell receptor beta chains drawn from one sample of a study of identical twins. Using its own MiXCR run on the 5' RACE reads, TCRdb lists one record per CDR3 protein. The sample has about 470,000 distinct CDR3 sequences; 24% are singletons. The same data also went into a second study, on T cells expressing NK-cell markers.

Sequencing input: CD4+ T cells sorted from blood. The receptors come from a woman aged 18-35 years in good health. The CDR3 runs from the conserved cysteine through the conserved F or W. A D gene is named only where the DNA matches it firmly. Size tells how often a clone was seen (once, few, many) or the class of an expanded clone, and some rows leave it out.

d_gene	v_gene	j_gene	abundance	CDR3aa	CDR3nt
.	TRBV9	TRBJ2-1	.	CASSEGAGTNYNEQFF	TGTGCCAGCAGCGAGGGGGCCGGGACTAACTACAATGAGCAGTTCTTC
.	TRBV12-3/TRBV12-4	TRBJ1-5	.	CASSLAHSGSNQPQHF	TGTGCCAGCAGTTTAGCGCATTCAGGTAGCAATCAGCCCCAGCATTTT
.	TRBV5-1	TRBJ1-2	.	CASSLGSENYGYTF	TGCGCCAGCAGCTTGGGTTCTGAGAACTATGGCTACACCTTC
.	TRBV30	TRBJ1-5	.	CAWSVERYNQPQHF	TGTGCCTGGAGTGTAGAACGTTACAATCAGCCCCAGCATTTT
.	TRBV29-1	TRBJ2-7	few	CSATGAYEQYF	TGCAGCGCCACCGGGGCCTACGAGCAGTACTTC
.	TRBV7-2	TRBJ2-1	many	CASSLAWANEQFF	TGTGCCAGCAGCTTAGCGTGGGCTAATGAGCAGTTCTTC
TRBD2	TRBV24-1	TRBJ2-3	many	CATSDPRGSGPTDTQYF	TGTGCCACCAGTGATCCCCGGGGTAGCGGGCCCACAGATACGCAGTATTTT
TRBD1	TRBV10-3	TRBJ2-7	.	CAISEPRQGTYEQYF	TGTGCCATCAGTGAGCCCAGACAGGGCACCTACGAGCAGTACTTC
.	TRBV10-3	TRBJ2-5	few	CAVRPHSIETQYF	TGTGCCGTCCGGCCGCATTCTATAGAGACCCAGTACTTC
TRBD2	TRBV9	TRBJ2-7	.	CASSVEGGPEEQYF	TGTGCCAGCAGCGTTGAGGGAGGGCCTGAAGAGCAGTACTTC
TRBD2	TRBV6-1	TRBJ2-1	few	CASRVSGGYEQFF	TGTGCCAGCAGGGTTAGCGGGGGATATGAGCAGTTCTTC
.	TRBV12-3/TRBV12-4	TRBJ1-2	.	CASSLALTGYTF	TGTGCCAGCAGTTTAGCACTGACAGGCTACACCTTC
.	TRBV3-1	TRBJ2-3	few	CASSQWGDTQYF	TGTGCCAGCAGCCAATGGGGCGATACGCAGTATTTT
.	TRBV5-4	TRBJ2-5	.	CASSPNGAVQETQYF	TGTGCCAGCAGCCCCAACGGGGCTGTACAGGAGACCCAGTACTTC
.	TRBV27	TRBJ2-3	few	CASSFGGGQTDTQYF	TGTGCCAGCAGTTTCGGCGGGGGACAAACAGATACGCAGTATTTT
.	TRBV27	TRBJ2-7	many	CASSLRQGYEQYF	TGTGCCAGCAGTTTACGGCAGGGCTACGAGCAGTACTTC
.	TRBV7-9	TRBJ2-1	few	CASSPYMAEQFF	TGTGCCAGCAGCCCCTACATGGCTGAGCAGTTCTTC
TRBD2	TRBV5-1	TRBJ2-3	few	CASSLLPAGGTDTQYF	TGCGCCAGCAGCCTCCTCCCAGCGGGGGGAACAGATACGCAGTATTTT
.	TRBV20-1	TRBJ2-7	.	CSARDQSGGEGQYF	TGCAGTGCTAGAGACCAATCAGGGGGGGAGGGTCAATACTTC
.	TRBV20-1	TRBJ2-3	.	CSASLPDTDTQYF	TGCAGTGCTAGCCTTCCCGACACAGATACGCAGTATTTT
TRBD1	TRBV11-2	TRBJ1-1	.	CASSFRAGGAPFF	TGTGCCAGCAGCTTTCGGGCAGGGGGCGCACCTTTCTTT
.	TRBV4-3	TRBJ2-1	few	CASSQDRGEGQFF	TGCGCCAGCAGCCAAGATCGGGGCGAGGGGCAGTTCTTC
TRBD2	TRBV20-1	TRBJ2-7	few	CSADGMASGSSYEQYF	TGCAGTGCGGATGGGATGGCTAGCGGGAGCTCCTACGAGCAGTACTTC
.	TRBV5-1	TRBJ2-7	few	CASSLRGDEQYF	TGCGCCAGCAGCCTCAGGGGAGACGAGCAGTACTTC
.	TRBV3-1	TRBJ2-3	.	CASSQERSGDTQYF	TGTGCCAGCAGCCAAGAACGCAGTGGCGATACGCAGTATTTT
.	TRBV15	TRBJ2-5	few	CATSRDRVGGETQYF	TGTGCCACCAGCAGAGATCGAGTAGGGGGAGAGACCCAGTACTTC
.	TRBV7-9	TRBJ2-5	.	CASSPIRGRETQYF	TGTGCCAGCAGCCCTATCAGGGGAAGGGAGACCCAGTACTTC
TRBD2	TRBV7-6	TRBJ2-1	many	CASSQGTSGVNEQFF	TGTGCCAGCAGCCAAGGGACTAGCGGGGTCAATGAGCAGTTCTTC
TRBD1	TRBV20-1	TRBJ1-1	.	CSARTGGEGEAFF	TGCAGTGCTAGGACAGGGGGAGAAGGTGAAGCTTTCTTT
.	TRBV5-5	TRBJ2-5	.	CASSLRSPDQYF	TGTGCCAGCAGCTTGCGTAGCCCGGACCAGTACTTC
.	TRBV5-5	TRBJ2-1	.	CASSPPLAGNEQFF	TGTGCCAGCAGCCCCCCTCTGGCCGGCAATGAGCAGTTCTTC
.	TRBV4-3	TRBJ2-1	few	CASSQEPSTEQFF	TGCGCCAGCAGCCAAGAACCGTCGACCGAGCAGTTCTTC
.	TRBV29-1	TRBJ2-7	.	CSVASPEQYF	TGCAGCGTTGCCTCCCCCGAGCAGTACTTC
.	TRBV18	TRBJ2-3	.	CASSSDSFTQYF	TGTGCCAGCTCGTCGGACTCGTTTACGCAGTATTTT
.	TRBV7-9	TRBJ2-2	many	CASSPVASSTGELFF	TGTGCCAGCAGCCCCGTGGCTTCTAGCACCGGGGAGCTGTTTTTT
.	TRBV20-1	TRBJ2-1	few	CSASLRGSYNEQFF	TGCAGTGCTAGTCTCCGTGGCTCCTACAATGAGCAGTTCTTC
TRBD2	TRBV10-3	TRBJ2-5	.	CATTLQGLAVQETQYF	TGTGCCACCACACTCCAGGGACTAGCGGTACAAGAGACCCAGTACTTC
TRBD1	TRBV15	TRBJ2-5	few	CATSRQTGVKTQYF	TGTGCCACCAGCAGACAGACAGGGGTGAAGACCCAGTACTTC
.	TRBV7-3	TRBJ2-6	.	CASSLSGRSSGANVLTF	TGTGCCAGCAGCTTAAGCGGCAGGAGCTCTGGGGCCAACGTCCTGACTTTC
.	TRBV20-1	TRBJ1-5	few	CSAAGRVNQPQHF	TGCAGTGCTGCGGGACGGGTCAATCAGCCCCAGCATTTT
.	TRBV5-1	TRBJ1-2	.	CASSAGLANYGYTF	TGCGCCAGCAGCGCGGGACTAGCTAACTATGGCTACACCTTC
.	TRBV21-1	TRBJ2-3	few	CASSNGDAKSGAGIDTQYF	TGTGCCAGCAGCAACGGGGACGCAAAATCGGGGGCCGGAATAGATACGCAGTATTTT
.	TRBV29-1	TRBJ2-3	many	CSVDRRLLAQNTQYF	TGCAGCGTTGATAGGCGGTTACTAGCTCAGAATACGCAGTATTTT
.	TRBV20-1	TRBJ1-2	.	CSARDTSNYGYTF	TGCAGTGCTAGGGATACAAGCAACTATGGCTACACCTTC
.	TRBV19	TRBJ2-7	.	CASAPGLSSYEQYF	TGTGCCAGTGCCCCCGGCCTTAGCTCCTACGAGCAGTACTTC